The sequence of this T cell receptor beta chain was determined in a study of early stage breast cancer tumors. Study background: ER+/PR+/HER2- status applied to about 70% of the 16 invasive breast tumors. The ER+/PR+/HER2- tumors included about 8 ductal and a handful of lobular carcinomas. Around 10-fold was the mean read coverage per sample. Broader study findings: Tumor and normal breast were distinguished via blood comparison in about 90% of the 16 patients.

Measured with immunoSEQ multiplex PCR; TCRdb has only the in-frame clones, and not every one. This table holds 45,000 to 60,000 clones, 90% to 95% found once. The V segment lost 4 bases and the J segment 1 base; nucleotides outside the gene matches: 6. The germline gives CDR1 GTSNPN, CDR2 SVGIG (reference sequence). The CDR3 is 15 residues long. Concerning this clone itself: Its antigen is not known.

Sequences were obtained from blood. The chain carries TRBV30 and TRBJ1-2; 10 nucleotides match TRBD1. This TCR was recovered from a person aged 65-85 years with breast cancer. CDR3 DNA sequence: TGTGCCTGGACCACGGGACAGGGGAATAACTATGGCTACACCTTC. Protein sequence: CAWTTGQGNNYGYTF. Complete variable domain (other parts from reference TRBV30 and TRBJ1-2): SQTIHQWPATLVQPVGSPLSLECTVEGTSNPNLYWYRQAAGRGLQLLFYSVGIGQISSEVPQNLSASRPQDRQFILSSKKLLLSDSGFYLCAWTTGQGNNYGYTFGSGTRLTVV.